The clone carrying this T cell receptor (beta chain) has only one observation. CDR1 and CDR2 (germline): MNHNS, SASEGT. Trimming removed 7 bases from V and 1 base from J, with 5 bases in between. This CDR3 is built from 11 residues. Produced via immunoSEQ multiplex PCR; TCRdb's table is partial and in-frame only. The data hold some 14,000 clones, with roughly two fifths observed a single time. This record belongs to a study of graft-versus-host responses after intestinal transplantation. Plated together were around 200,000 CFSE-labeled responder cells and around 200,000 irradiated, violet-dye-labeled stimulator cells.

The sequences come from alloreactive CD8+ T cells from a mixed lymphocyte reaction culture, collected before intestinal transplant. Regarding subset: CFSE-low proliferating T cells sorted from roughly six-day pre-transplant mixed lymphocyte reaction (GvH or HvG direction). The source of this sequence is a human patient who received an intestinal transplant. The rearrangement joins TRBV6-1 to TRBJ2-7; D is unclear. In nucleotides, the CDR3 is TGTGCCAGCATAAAATCCTACGAGCAGTACTTC. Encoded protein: CASIKSYEQYF.